The T cell receptor (beta chain) described here comes from a study of T cell responses to AZD1222 COVID-19 vaccine. Study-wide results and caveats: Donors were largely white British and mainly female; clonal diversity was possibly underestimated.

V dropped 7 bases and J dropped 3 bases, with 15 bases sitting between them. CDR3 length: 15 amino acids. Germline CDR1 is SGHTA and CDR2 is FQGNSA. Libraries were prepared by immunoSEQ multiplex PCR; TCRdb keeps only in-frame clonotypes and omits some of them. The sample consists of about 30,000 clones, about 93% of them appearing once. About this clone itself: Antigen unknown.

The sequence was collected from an adult in good health. Material: peripheral blood, obtained on day 0 of AZD1222 vaccination. The chain is built from TRBV7-2 and TRBJ1-4; D may be TRBD1 (5 bases). The CDR3 region has the DNA TGTGCCAGCACCTCCGATTGGGGCCCTAATGAAAAACTGTTTTTT. Residues: CASTSDWGPNEKLFF.